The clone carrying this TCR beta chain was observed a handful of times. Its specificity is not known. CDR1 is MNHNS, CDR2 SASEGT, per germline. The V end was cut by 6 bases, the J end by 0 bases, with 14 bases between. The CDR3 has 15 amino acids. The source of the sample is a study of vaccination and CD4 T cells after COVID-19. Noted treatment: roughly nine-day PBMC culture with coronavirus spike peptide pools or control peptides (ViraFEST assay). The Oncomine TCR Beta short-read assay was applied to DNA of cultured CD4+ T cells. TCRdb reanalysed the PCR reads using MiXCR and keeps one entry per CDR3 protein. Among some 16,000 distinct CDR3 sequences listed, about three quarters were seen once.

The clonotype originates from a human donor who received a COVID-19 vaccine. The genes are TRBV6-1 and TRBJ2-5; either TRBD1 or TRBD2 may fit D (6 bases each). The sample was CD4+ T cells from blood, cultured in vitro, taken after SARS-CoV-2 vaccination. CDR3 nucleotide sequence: TGTGCCAGCAGGCGGGACACCACTTACCAAGAGACCCAGTACTTC. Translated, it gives CASRRDTTYQETQYF.